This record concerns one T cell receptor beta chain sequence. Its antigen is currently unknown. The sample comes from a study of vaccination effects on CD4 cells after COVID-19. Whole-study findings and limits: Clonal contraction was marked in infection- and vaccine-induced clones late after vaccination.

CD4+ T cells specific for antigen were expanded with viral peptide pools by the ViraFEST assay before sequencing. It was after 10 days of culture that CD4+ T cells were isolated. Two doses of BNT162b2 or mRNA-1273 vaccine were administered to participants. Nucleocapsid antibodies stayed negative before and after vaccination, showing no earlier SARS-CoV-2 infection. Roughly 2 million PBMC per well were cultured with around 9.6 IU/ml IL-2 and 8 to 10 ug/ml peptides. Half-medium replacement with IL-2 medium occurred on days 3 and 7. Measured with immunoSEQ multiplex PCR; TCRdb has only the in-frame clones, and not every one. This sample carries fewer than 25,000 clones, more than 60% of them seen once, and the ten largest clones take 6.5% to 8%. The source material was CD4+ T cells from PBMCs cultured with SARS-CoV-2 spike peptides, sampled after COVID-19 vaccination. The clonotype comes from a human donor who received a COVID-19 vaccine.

The CDR3 DNA follows: TGCGCCAGCAGCCGGACAGGGGGCGGGGCAACTAATGAAAAACTGTTTTTT. Its protein is CASSRTGGGATNEKLFF. This chain links TRBV4-1 with TRBJ1-4; 11 nucleotides agree with TRBD1. The CDR3 is made up of 17 amino acids. With V trimmed by 4 bases and J by 0 bases, 4 bases remained unmatched. Germline CDR1 reads MGHRA; CDR2 reads YSYEKL.